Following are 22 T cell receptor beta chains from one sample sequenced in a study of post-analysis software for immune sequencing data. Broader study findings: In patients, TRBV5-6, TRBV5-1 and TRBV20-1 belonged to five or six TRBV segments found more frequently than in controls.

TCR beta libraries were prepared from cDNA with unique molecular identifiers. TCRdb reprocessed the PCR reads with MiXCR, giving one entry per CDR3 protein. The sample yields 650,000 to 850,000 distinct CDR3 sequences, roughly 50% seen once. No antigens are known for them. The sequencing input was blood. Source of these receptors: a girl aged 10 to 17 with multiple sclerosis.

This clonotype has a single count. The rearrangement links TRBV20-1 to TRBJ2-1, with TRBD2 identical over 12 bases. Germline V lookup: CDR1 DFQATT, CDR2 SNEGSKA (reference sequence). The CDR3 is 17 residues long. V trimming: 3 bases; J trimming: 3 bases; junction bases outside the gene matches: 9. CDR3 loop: CSARETLAGGLYNEQFF. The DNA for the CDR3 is TGCAGTGCTAGGGAAACACTAGCGGGGGGCCTCTACAATGAGCAGTTCTTC.

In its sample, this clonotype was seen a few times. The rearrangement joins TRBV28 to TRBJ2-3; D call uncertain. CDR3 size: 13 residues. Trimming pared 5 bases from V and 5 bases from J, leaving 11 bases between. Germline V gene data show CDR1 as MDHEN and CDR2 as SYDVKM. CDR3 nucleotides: TGTGCCAGCAGTCTTCCCGCTAGAGATACGCAGTATTTT. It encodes CASSLPARDTQYF.

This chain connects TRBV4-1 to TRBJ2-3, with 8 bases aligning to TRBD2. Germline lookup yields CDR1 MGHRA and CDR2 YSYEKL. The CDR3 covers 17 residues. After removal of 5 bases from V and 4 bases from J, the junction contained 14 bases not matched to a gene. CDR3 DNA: TGCGCCAGCAGCAACCTCCCCCCAAGCGGGAGCGCAGATACGCAGTATTTT. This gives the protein CASSNLPPSGSADTQYF.

The CDR3 bases are TGTGCCAGCAGCTTAGTGGTGACTAGCGAAGGACCCTACAATGAGCAGTTCTTC. The encoded protein is CASSLVVTSEGPYNEQFF. The gene calls are TRBV7-2 and TRBJ2-1; 8 nucleotides line up with TRBD2. The CDR3 consists of 18 residues. CDR1 is SGHTA and CDR2 is FQGNSA in the germline V gene. After removal of 1 base from V and 2 bases from J, the junction contained 10 bases not matched to a gene.

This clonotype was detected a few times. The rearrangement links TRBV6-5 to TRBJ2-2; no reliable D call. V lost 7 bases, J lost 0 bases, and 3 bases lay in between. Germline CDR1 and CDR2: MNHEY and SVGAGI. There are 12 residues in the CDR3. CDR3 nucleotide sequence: TGTGCCAGCACCCCGAACACCGGGGAGCTGTTTTTT. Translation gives CASTPNTGELFF.

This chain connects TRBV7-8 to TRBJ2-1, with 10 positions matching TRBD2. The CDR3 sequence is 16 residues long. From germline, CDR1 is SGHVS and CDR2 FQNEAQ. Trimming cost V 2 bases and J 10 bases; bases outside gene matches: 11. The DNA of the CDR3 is TGTGCCAGCAGCTTAACTTACTTAGCGGGAGGAACGGAGCAGTTCTTC. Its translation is CASSLTYLAGGTEQFF.

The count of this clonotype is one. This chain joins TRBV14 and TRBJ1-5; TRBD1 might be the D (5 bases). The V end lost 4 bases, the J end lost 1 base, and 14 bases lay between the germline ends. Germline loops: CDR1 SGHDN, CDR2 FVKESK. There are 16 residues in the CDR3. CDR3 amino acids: CASSPRDELSNQPQHF. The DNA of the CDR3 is TGTGCCAGCAGCCCCCGGGACGAGTTGAGCAATCAGCCCCAGCATTTT.

CDR3 sequence: CASSRSDEQYF. In nucleotides, the CDR3 is TGTGCCAGCAGCCGCTCTGACGAGCAGTACTTC. This sequence joins TRBV7-9 and TRBJ2-7; D unresolved. The CDR3 is made up of 11 amino acids. V was pared by 5 bases and J by 5 bases, with 7 bases between. Germline CDR1 SEHNR, CDR2 FQNEAQ (reference sequence).

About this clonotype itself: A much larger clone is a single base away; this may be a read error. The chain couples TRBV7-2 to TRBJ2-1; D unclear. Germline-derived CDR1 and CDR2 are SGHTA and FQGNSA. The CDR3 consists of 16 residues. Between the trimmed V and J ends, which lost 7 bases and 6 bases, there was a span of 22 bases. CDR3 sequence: CASISSTITRSNEQFF. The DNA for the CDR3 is TGTGCCAGCATCTCATCTACCATCACTCGGAGCAATGAGCAGTTCTTC.

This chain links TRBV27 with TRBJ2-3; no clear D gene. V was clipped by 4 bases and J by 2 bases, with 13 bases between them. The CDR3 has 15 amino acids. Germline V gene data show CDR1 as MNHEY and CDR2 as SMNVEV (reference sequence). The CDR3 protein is CASSWVRQTTDTQYF. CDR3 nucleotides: TGTGCCAGCAGTTGGGTGCGGCAGACCACAGATACGCAGTATTTT.

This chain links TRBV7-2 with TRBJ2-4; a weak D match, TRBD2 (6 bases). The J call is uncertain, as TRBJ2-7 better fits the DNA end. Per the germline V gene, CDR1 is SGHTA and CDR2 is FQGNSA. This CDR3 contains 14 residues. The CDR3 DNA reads TGTGCCAGCAGCCTAAGGAGGGCCCCCTACGAGCAGTACTTC. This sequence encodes CASSLRRAPYEQYF.

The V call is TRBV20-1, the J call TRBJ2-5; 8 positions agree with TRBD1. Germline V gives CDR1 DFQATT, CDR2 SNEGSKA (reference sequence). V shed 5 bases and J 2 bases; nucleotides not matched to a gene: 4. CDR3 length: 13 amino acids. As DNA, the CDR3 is TGCAGTGCTGCCCGGACAGGGCAAGAGACCCAGTACTTC. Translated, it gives CSAARTGQETQYF.

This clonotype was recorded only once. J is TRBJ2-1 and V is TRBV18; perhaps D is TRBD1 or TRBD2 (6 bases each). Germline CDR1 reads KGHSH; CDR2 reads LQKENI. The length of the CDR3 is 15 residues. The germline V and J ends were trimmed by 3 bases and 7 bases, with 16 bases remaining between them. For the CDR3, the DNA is TGTGCCAGCTCACCCCTCGGACGGGGGCCTAATGAGCAGTTCTTC. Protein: CASSPLGRGPNEQFF. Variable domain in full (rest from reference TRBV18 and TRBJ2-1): NAGVMQNPRHLVRRRGQEARLRCSPMKGHSHVYWYRQLPEEGLKFMVYLQKENIIDESGMPKERFSAEFPKEGPSILRIQQVVRGDSAAYFCASSPLGRGPNEQFFGPGTRLTVL.

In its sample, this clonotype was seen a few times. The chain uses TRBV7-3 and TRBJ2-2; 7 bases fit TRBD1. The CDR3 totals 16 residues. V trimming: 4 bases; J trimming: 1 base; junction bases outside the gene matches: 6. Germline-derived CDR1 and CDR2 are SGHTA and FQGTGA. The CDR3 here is CASSSTGPQNTGELFF. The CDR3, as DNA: TGTGCCAGCAGCTCGACAGGGCCTCAGAACACCGGGGAGCTGTTTTTT.

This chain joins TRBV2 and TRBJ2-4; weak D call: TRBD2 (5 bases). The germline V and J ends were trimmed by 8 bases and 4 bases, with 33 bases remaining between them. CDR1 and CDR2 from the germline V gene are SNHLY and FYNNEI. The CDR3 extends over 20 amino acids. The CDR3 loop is CASGISLRQVTEGRKNIQYF. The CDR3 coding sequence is TGTGCCAGCGGAATCTCATTACGCCAAGTGACTGAGGGCAGAAAAAACATTCAGTACTTC.

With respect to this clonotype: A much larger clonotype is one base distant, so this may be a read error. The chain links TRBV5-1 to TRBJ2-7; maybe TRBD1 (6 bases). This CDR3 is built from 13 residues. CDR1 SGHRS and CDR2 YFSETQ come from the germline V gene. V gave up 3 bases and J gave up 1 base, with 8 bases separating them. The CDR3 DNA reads TGCGCCAGCAGCTGGGACACTTCCTACGAGCAGTACTTC. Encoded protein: CASSWDTSYEQYF. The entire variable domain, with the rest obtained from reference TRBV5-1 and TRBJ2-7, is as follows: KAGVTQTPRYLIKTRGQQVTLSCSPISGHRSVSWYQQTPGQGLQFLFEYFSETQRNKGNFPGRFSGRQFSNSRSEMNVSTLELGDSALYLCASSWDTSYEQYFGPGTRLTVT.

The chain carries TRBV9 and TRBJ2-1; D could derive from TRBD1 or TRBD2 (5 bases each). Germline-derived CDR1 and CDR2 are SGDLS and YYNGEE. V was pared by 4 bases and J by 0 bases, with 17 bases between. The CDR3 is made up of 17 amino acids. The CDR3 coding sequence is TGTGCCAGCAGCCCAAAGGGGACGGGGACCTCCTACAATGAGCAGTTCTTC. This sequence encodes CASSPKGTGTSYNEQFF.

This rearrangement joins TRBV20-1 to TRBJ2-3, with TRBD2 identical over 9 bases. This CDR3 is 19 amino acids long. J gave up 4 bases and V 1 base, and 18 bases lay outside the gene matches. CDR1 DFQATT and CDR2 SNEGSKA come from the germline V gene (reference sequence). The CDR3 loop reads CSARVYVLAGGWSADTQYF. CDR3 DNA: TGCAGTGCTAGAGTGTATGTACTAGCGGGCGGATGGAGTGCAGATACGCAGTATTTT.

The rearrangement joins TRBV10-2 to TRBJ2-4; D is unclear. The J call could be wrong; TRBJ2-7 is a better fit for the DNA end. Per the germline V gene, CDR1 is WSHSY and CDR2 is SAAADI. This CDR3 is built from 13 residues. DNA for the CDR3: TGCGCCAGCGCGGAGCTCACCCCCTACGAGCAGTACTTC. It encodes CASAELTPYEQYF.

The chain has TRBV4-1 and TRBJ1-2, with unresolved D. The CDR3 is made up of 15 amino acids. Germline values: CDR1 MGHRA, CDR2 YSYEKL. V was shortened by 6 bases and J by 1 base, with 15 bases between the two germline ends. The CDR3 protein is CASSPPGSLNYGYTF. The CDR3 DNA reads TGCGCCAGCAGTCCTCCCGGGAGTCTTAACTATGGCTACACCTTC.

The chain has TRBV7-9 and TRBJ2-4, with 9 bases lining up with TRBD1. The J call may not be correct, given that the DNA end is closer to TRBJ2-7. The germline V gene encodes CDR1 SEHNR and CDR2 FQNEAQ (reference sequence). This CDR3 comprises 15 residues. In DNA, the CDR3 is TGTGCCAGCAGCTCTTCCGGGACAGGGCTAGACGAGCAGTACTTC. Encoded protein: CASSSSGTGLDEQYF.

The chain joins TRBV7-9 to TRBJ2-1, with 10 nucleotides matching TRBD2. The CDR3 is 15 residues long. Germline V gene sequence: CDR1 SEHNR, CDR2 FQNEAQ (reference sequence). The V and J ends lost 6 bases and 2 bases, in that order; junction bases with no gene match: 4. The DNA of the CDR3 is TGTGCCAGCAGGATAGCGGGAGGCCCCTACAATGAGCAGTTCTTC. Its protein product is CASRIAGGPYNEQFF.